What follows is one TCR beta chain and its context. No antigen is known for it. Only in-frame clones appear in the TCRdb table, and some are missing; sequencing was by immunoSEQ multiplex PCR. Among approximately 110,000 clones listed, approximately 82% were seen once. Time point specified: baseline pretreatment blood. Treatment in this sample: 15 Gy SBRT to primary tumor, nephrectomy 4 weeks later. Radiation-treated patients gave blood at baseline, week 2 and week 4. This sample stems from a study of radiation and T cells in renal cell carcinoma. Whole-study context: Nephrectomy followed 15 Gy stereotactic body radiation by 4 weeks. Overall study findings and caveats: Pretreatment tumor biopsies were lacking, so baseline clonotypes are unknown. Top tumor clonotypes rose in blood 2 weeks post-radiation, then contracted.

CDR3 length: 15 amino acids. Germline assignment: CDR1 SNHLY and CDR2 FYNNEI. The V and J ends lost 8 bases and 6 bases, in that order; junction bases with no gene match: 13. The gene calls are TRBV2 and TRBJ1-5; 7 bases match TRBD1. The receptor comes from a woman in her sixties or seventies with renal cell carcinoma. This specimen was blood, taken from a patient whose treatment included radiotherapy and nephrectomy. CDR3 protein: CASGRQGPGGQPQHF. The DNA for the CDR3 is TGTGCCAGCGGACGACAGGGCCCCGGGGGTCAGCCCCAGCATTTT.